The entry that follows covers one T cell receptor (beta chain) sequence. Primed by a sample-barcoded 5' primer and a J-beta primer mix, a second PCR proceeded for about 6 to 12 cycles. Each CDR3 protein is one row after TCRdb ran MiXCR on the 5' RACE reads. The sample yields about 900,000 distinct CDR3 sequences, approximately 49% seen once. These data belong to a study of blood T cells in healthy people across ages. Study information: Per two T cells, template switching captured roughly one barcoded beta molecule.

The CDR3 runs 14 residues. V shed 8 bases and J shed 8 bases, with 19 bases lying between them. The rearrangement uses TRBV12-3 or TRBV12-4 and TRBJ2-4; D not resolved. This TCR was sampled from a man under 40 in good health. Source material: blood. In DNA form, the CDR3 reads TGTGCCAGCTGTCTCACCGAGCAGGTGGACATTCAGTACTTC. Translating gives CASCLTEQVDIQYF.